Given below is one TCR beta chain in context. The data were taken from a study of blood T cell repertoires in COVID-19. Study-wide background: The United States, Italy and Spain provided the acute and convalescent COVID-19 samples. Sample material is recorded as cDNA or gDNA derived from T cells, B-cell-depleted T cells, or PBMCs.

Germline loops: CDR1 SGHTA, CDR2 FQGNSA. Trimming shortened V by 6 bases and J by 5 bases, and 22 bases separated the two germline ends. CDR3 length: 16 residues. In the original processing: Reference gene primer amplification yielded estimated nucleated cell counts. Data came from immunoSEQ multiplex PCR; TCRdb stores just in-frame clones and leaves some out. D and trimming come from the DNA, and the V and J calls and clone size come from that table. The repertoire holds some 400,000 clones, with 81% as singletons. This TCR was sampled from a human donor with acute or convalescent COVID-19. The donor label of this sample is uncertain. Sequencing was done on a sample of peripheral blood. The rearrangement links TRBV7-2 to TRBJ1-1, with a weak D call TRBD1 (5 bases). The CDR3 DNA reads TGTGCCAGCAGTCTTTGGGTTATGGGGCGCGTGACTGAAGCTTTCTTT. It specifies CASSLWVMGRVTEAFF. Full variable domain (rest looked up from reference TRBV7-2 and TRBJ1-1): GAGVSQSPSNKVTEKGKDVELRCDPISGHTALYWYRQSLGQGLEFLIYFQGNSAPDKSGLPSDRFSAERTGGSVSTLTIQRTQQEDSAVYLCASSLWVMGRVTEAFFGQGTRLTVV.